A selection of T cell receptor beta chains follows, all from one sample in a study of PD-L1 blockade in urothelial cancer. This table comes from immunoSEQ multiplex PCR, and its TCRdb copy is limited to in-frame clones, with some not included. Found here are roughly 48,000 clones, 84% of them singletons; the top ten hold about 5.3%. The material was PBMCs, obtained around atezolizumab (anti-PD-L1) treatment. The source is a man aged 35 to 55 with urothelial cancer. Both conserved end residues are trimmed from each CDR3.

TRBV28	TRBJ2-2	ASSFRGTNTGELF
TRBV5-1	TRBJ2-5	ASSKLGQGDQETQY
TRBV7-8	TRBJ1-1	ASSLGGGGGNTEAF
TRBV4-1	TRBJ2-2	ASSPLPLGRAGVGDTGELF
TRBV5-4	TRBJ1-1	ASSFPGGMENTEAF
TRBV7-2	TRBJ2-7	ASSDRYEQY
TRBV6-1	TRBJ2-1	ASSVERGVTGNEQF
TRBV19	TRBJ1-1	ASSIEGIPNTEAF
TRBV5-1	TRBJ2-1	ASSQDRRNEQF
TRBV18	TRBJ2-5	ASSPVKLAGETQY
TRBV6-5	TRBJ1-2	ASRNPGQGPGGYT
TRBV9	TRBJ1-3	ASSKYDRAPSGNTIY
TRBV5-1	TRBJ2-2	ASSWADYSGGELF
TRBV4-1	TRBJ2-3	ASSHRTTQITPSSTDTQY
TRBV5-5	TRBJ2-6	ASSFSSGANVLT
TRBV5-1	TRBJ2-5	ASSLLGSGETQY
TRBV28	TRBJ1-2	ASTRRYYYGYT
TRBV6-4	TRBJ2-1	ASSRNRGSEFNEQF
TRBV9	TRBJ2-7	ASSAVGASGYEQY
TRBV15	TRBJ2-7	ATSRDQGPYEQY
TRBV18	TRBJ1-3	ASSGTPGNTIY
TRBV5-1	TRBJ1-4	ASAIGRTNEKLF
TRBV7-2	TRBJ2-4	ASSLSRLSGKNIQY
TRBV28	TRBJ2-2	ASSLTTGGGTGELF
TRBV18	TRBJ1-1	ASSRSAENTEAF
TRBV6-5	TRBJ2-5	ATQDQERETQY
TRBV6-1	TRBJ2-3	ASSTRRGGTDTQY
TRBV15	TRBJ1-2	ATSSAANYGYT
TRBV28	TRBJ1-5	ASSETNQPQH
TRBV7-2	TRBJ2-3	ASSTTGFKNTQY
TRBV6-5	TRBJ1-2	ASYLGRGVSGYT
TRBV9	TRBJ1-2	ASSEGPGLSSGTFYGYT
TRBV18	TRBJ1-4	ASSPEPDRGLNEKLF
TRBV28	TRBJ1-2	ASNRGLYGYT
TRBV29-1	TRBJ2-5	SVEEQGGRETQY
TRBV11-2	TRBJ1-1	ASSLSEGLNTEAF
TRBV28	TRBJ2-1	ASSTPGLAGYNEQF
TRBV6-6	TRBJ2-7	ASSHLRGEQY
TRBV6-1	TRBJ2-2	ASSGRTSGSTGELF
TRBV7-9	TRBJ1-2	ASSFPGAGEGGYT
TRBV5-1	TRBJ2-2	ASSYNSPNTGELF
TRBV7-3	TRBJ2-1	ASSPGTYNEQF